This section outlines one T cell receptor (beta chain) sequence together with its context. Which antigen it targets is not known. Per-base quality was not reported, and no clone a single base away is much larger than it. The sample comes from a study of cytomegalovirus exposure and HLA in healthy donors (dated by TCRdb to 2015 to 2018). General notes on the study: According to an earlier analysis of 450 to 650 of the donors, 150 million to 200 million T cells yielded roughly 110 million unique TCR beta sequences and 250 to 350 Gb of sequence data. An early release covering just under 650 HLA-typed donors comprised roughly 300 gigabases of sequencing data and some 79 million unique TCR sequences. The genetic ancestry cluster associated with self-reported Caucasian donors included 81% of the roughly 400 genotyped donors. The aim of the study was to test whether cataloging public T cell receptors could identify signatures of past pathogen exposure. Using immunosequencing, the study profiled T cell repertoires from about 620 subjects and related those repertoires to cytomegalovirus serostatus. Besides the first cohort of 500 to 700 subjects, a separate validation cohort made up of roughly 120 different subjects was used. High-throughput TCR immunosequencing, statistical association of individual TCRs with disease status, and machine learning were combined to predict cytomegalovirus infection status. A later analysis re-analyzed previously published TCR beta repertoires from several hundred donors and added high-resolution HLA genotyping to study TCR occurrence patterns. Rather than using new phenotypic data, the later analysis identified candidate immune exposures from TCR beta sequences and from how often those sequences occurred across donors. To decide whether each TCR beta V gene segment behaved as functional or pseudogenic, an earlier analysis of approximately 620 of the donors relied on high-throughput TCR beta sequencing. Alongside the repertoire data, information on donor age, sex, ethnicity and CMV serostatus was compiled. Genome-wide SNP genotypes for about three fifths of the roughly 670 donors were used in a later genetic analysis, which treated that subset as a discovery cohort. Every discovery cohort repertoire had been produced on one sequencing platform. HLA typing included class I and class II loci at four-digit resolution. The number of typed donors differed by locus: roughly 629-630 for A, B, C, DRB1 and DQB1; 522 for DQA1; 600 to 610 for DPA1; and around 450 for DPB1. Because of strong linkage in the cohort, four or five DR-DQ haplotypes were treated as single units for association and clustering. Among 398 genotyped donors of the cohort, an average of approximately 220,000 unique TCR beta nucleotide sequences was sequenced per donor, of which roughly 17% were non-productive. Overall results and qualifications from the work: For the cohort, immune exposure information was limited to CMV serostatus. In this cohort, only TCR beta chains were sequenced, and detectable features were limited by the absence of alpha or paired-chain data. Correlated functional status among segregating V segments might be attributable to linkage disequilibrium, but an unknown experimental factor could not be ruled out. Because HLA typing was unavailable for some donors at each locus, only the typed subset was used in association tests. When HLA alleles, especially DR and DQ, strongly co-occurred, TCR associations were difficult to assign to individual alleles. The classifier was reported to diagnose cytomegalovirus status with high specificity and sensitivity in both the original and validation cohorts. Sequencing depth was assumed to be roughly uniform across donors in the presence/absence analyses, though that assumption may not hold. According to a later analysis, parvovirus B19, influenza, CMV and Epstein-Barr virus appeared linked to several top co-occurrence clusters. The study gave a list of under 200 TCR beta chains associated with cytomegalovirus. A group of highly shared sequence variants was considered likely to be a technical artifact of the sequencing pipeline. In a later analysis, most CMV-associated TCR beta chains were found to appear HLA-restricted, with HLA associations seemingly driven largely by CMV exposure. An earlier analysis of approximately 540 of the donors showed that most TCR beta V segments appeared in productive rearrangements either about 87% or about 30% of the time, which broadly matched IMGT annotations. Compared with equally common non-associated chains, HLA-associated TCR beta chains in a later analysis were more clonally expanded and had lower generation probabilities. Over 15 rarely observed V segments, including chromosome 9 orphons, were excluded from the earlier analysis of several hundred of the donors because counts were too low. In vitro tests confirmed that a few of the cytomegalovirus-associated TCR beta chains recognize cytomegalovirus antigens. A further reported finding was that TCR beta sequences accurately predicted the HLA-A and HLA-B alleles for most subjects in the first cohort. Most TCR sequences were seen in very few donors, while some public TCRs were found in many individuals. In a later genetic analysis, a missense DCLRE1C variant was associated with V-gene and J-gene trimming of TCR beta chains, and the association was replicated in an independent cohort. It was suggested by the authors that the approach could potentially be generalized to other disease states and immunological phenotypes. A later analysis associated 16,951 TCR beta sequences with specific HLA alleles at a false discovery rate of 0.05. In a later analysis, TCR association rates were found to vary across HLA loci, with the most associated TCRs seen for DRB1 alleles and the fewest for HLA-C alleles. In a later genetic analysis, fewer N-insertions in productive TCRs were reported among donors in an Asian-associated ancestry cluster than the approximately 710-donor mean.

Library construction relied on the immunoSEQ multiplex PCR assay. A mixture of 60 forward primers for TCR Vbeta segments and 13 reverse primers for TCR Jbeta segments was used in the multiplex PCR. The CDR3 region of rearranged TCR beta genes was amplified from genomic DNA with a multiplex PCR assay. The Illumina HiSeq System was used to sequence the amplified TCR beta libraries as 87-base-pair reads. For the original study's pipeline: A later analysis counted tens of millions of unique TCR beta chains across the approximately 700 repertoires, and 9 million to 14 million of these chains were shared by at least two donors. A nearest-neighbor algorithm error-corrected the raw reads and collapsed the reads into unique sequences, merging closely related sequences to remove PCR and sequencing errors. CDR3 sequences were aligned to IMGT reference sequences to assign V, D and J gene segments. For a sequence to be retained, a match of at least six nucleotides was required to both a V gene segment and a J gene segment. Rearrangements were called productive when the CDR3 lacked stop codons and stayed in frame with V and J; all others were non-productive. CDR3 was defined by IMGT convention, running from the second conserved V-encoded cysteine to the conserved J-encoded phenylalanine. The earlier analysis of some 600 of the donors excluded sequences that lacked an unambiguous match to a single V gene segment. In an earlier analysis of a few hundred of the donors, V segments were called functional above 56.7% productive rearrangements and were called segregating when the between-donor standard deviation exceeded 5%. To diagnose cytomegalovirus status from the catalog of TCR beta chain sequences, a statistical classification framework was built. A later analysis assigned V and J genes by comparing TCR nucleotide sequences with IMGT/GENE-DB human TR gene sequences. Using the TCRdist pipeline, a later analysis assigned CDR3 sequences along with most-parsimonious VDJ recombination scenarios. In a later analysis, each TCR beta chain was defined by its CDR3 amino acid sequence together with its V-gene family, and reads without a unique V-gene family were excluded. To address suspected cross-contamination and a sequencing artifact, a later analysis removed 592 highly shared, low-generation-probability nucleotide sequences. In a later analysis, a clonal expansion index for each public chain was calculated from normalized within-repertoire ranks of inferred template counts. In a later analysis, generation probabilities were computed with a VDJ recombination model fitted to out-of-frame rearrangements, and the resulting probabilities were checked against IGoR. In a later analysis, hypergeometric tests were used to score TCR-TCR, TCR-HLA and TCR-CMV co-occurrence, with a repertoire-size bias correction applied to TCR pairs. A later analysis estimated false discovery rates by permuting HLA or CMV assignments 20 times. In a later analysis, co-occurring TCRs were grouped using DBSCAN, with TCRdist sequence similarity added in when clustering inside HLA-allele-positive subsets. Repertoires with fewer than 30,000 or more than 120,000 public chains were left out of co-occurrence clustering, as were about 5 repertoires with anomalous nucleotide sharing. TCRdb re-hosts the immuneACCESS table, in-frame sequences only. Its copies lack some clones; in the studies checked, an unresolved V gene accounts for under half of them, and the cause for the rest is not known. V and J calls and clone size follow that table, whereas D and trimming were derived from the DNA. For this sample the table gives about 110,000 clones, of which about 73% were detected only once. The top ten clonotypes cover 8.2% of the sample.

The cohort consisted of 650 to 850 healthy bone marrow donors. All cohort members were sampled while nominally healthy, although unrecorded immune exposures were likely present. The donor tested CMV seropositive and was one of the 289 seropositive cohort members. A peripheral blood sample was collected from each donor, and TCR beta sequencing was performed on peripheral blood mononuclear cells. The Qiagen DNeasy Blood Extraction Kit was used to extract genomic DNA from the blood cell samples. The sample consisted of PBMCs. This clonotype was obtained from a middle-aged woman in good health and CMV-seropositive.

The nucleotide sequence reads TGTGCCAGCAGTTTATTAGGGGCGGCGGACGAGCAGTACTTC. Its protein is CASSLLGAADEQYF. Rearrangement joined TRBV27 to TRBJ2-7, and perhaps TRBD1 as D gene, on 5 matching bases. Cut back by 1 base and 5 bases, the V and J ends lie 12 bases apart. The CDR3 covers 14 residues, taking in both the cysteine and the phenylalanine. Just the 42-base CDR3 DNA is kept, in frame starting at base 1. The germline V gene (reference sequence) sets CDR1 to MNHEY and CDR2 to SMNVEV.